This T cell receptor (beta chain) is from a study of technical replicates of blood from four donors. This table comes from immunoSEQ multiplex PCR, and its TCRdb copy is limited to in-frame clones, with some not included. The sample has under 95,000 clones; 85% to 95% are singletons. This CDR3 region has 16 residues. J lost 0 bases, V lost 3 bases, and 6 bases had no gene match. The germline gives CDR1 SGHRS, CDR2 YFSETQ. The sequencing input was T cells isolated from PBMCs. The receptor was isolated from a human donor in good health. V and J are TRBV5-1 and TRBJ1-1, with 9 nucleotides matching TRBD1. The CDR3 sequence is CASSSGTGNLNTEAFF. The CDR3 region has the DNA TGCGCCAGCAGCTCCGGGACAGGGAATTTGAACACTGAAGCTTTCTTT.